A single sample gave rise to the 25 T cell receptor beta chains below, sequenced in a study of shared clonotypes between healthy human individuals. Repertoires were generated with immunoSEQ multiplex PCR, while TCRdb's copy carries only in-frame clones and drops some. The sample has 1,400,000 or so clones; 98% are singletons. The material sequenced was naive CD4+ T cells sorted from blood. Subset noted: CD45RA+ positively selected. The receptors stem from a man under 40 in good health.

CDR3 sequence reads: CASSQDGTQDGQPQHF. CDR3 nucleotides: TGTGCCAGCAGCCAAGATGGCACCCAAGACGGGCAGCCCCAGCATTTT. The gene calls are TRBV4-2 and TRBJ1-5; D is undetermined. The V end was cut by 0 bases, the J end by 7 bases, with 16 bases between. The germline V gene has CDR1 LGHNA and CDR2 YNFKEQ. This CDR3 spans 16 amino acids.

The V call is TRBV27, the J call TRBJ2-7; D is undetermined. V was shortened by 8 bases and J by 6 bases, with 11 bases between the two germline ends. This CDR3 is 11 amino acids long. Germline loops: CDR1 MNHEY, CDR2 SMNVEV (reference sequence). The CDR3 nucleotides are TGTGCCAGCGGAGAGGCTAGCGAGCAGTACTTC. Residues: CASGEASEQYF.

V gene TRBV5-1 combines with J gene TRBJ2-4, with unresolved D. CDR3 length: 15 residues. Germline lookup yields CDR1 SGHRS and CDR2 YFSETQ. V dropped 4 bases and J dropped 0 bases, with 11 bases sitting between them. The CDR3 DNA reads TGCGCCAGCAGCATTAACACCCTAGCCAAAAACATTCAGTACTTC. This gives the protein CASSINTLAKNIQYF.

The chain couples TRBV30 to TRBJ2-3; D uncertain. The CDR3 is made up of 13 amino acids. Germline assignment: CDR1 GTSNPN and CDR2 SVGIG (reference sequence). V was pared by 2 bases and J by 7 bases, with 13 bases between. The CDR3: CAWSSLDHNTQYF. The CDR3 region has the DNA TGTGCCTGGAGTTCCTTGGATCATAATACGCAGTATTTT.

The J gene is TRBJ2-7, the V gene TRBV2, with D perhaps TRBD2 (6 bases). Germline-derived CDR1 and CDR2 are SNHLY and FYNNEI. CDR3 length: 14 residues. V dropped 6 bases and J dropped 6 bases, with 18 bases sitting between them. Here the CDR3 DNA reads TGTGCCAGCAGACCGGGACTTACACCCGGCGAGCAGTACTTC. Amino acids: CASRPGLTPGEQYF.

V is TRBV7-8 and J is TRBJ1-5; 9 bases fit TRBD1. The V and J ends lost 0 bases and 4 bases, in that order; junction bases with no gene match: 1. The CDR3 covers 15 residues. Germline-derived CDR1 and CDR2 are SGHVS and FQNEAQ. CDR3 loop: CASSLAGTGNQPQHF. For the CDR3, the DNA is TGTGCCAGCAGCTTAGCCGGGACAGGGAATCAGCCCCAGCATTTT.

V gene TRBV28 combines with J gene TRBJ1-2; D is perhaps TRBD1 (6 bases). From germline, CDR1 is MDHEN and CDR2 SYDVKM. Trimming took 2 bases from V and 12 from J, leaving 19 bases between them. There are 14 residues in the CDR3. The CDR3 is CASSLAPGQGMHTF. As DNA, the CDR3 is TGTGCCAGCAGTTTAGCTCCGGGACAAGGAATGCACACCTTC.

This clone appeared a single time. The CDR3 bases are TGTGCCAGCAGCTTAGAGTCCAGCGGGATTCGGCTCGAACTCAATGAGCAGTTCTTC. Its protein product is CASSLESSGIRLELNEQFF. This chain connects TRBV11-2 to TRBJ2-1; 7 bases agree with TRBD2. This CDR3 comprises 19 residues. Germline V lookup: CDR1 SGHAT, CDR2 FQNNGV. After removal of 0 bases from V and 6 bases from J, the junction contained 17 bases not matched to a gene.

This CDR3 reads CASSLAPPGGSSGNTIYF. The DNA of the CDR3 is TGTGCCAGCAGCTTGGCCCCGCCAGGGGGTAGCTCTGGAAACACCATATATTTT. The rearrangement joins TRBV5-6 to TRBJ1-3, with 7 bases aligning to TRBD1. CDR1 SGHDT and CDR2 YYEEEE come from the germline V gene. The CDR3 has 18 residues. With V trimmed by 0 bases and J by 0 bases, 9 bases remained unmatched.

This clone was seen just once. The chain is built from TRBV4-3 and TRBJ2-7; maybe TRBD2 (5 bases). V was trimmed by 1 base and J by 6 bases, leaving 19 bases between them. There are 16 residues in the CDR3. Germline CDR1 LGHNA, CDR2 YSLEER. CDR3 DNA sequence: TGCGCCAGCAGCCAAGGACTAACCCTATCCAATTCCGAGCAGTACTTC. It specifies CASSQGLTLSNSEQYF.

The chain recombines TRBV9 with TRBJ2-1; 10 bases line up with TRBD2. J gave up 0 bases and V 2 bases, and 11 bases lay outside the gene matches. The CDR3 runs to 19 residues. Germline CDR1 and CDR2: SGDLS and YYNGEE. CDR3 in amino acids: CASSVASGSRPGSYNEQFF. The CDR3 region has the DNA TGTGCCAGCAGCGTGGCTAGCGGGAGTCGGCCCGGCTCCTACAATGAGCAGTTCTTC.

As regards this clone: At the DNA level, this CDR3 is encoded by other sequences in the same sample as well. The chain links TRBV18 to TRBJ2-1, with 9 bases identical to TRBD2. Germline V lookup: CDR1 KGHSH, CDR2 LQKENI. Trimming cost V 0 bases and J 5 bases; bases outside gene matches: 2. The CDR3 has 15 amino acids. The CDR3 is CASSPPSGGNNEQFF. The CDR3 nucleotides read TGTGCCAGCTCACCACCGAGCGGGGGGAACAATGAGCAGTTCTTC.

With regard to this clone: Other DNA variants within this sample encode the same CDR3. CDR3 nucleotide sequence: TGTGCCAGCAGTGAGAGGGGAAGTGGGGCCAACGTCCTGACTTTC. Its translation is CASSERGSGANVLTF. The chain uses TRBV2 and TRBJ2-6; TRBD1 or TRBD2 may be the D gene (5 bases each). The CDR3 has 15 residues. The V and J ends lost 3 bases and 3 bases respectively, with 9 bases between them. Germline CDR1 is SNHLY and CDR2 is FYNNEI. Looking up the rest from reference TRBV2 and TRBJ2-6 gives the full variable domain: EPEVTQTPSHQVTQMGQEVILRCVPISNHLYFYWYRQILGQKVEFLVSFYNNEISEKSEIFDDQFSVERPDGSNFTLKIRSTKLEDSAMYFCASSERGSGANVLTFGAGSRLTVL.

This rearrangement joins TRBV7-9 to TRBJ2-5; no clear D. The CDR3 spans 13 residues. V gave up 6 bases and J gave up 2 bases, with 10 bases separating them. Germline V gene data show CDR1 as SEHNR and CDR2 as FQNEAQ (reference sequence). CDR3 in DNA: TGTGCCAGCAGGCTAAGGGCGCAAGAGACCCAGTACTTC. Translation gives CASRLRAQETQYF.

This chain links TRBV7-7 with TRBJ2-2; D may be TRBD1 (5 bases). The germline V gene has CDR1 SSHAT and CDR2 FNYEAQ (reference sequence). The CDR3 runs to 15 residues. The V end lost 3 bases, the J end lost 5 bases, and 13 bases lay between the germline ends. The CDR3 here is CASSLKGAGTGELFF. CDR3 DNA: TGTGCCAGCAGCTTGAAAGGGGCTGGAACCGGGGAGCTGTTTTTT.

The chain recombines TRBV4-3 with TRBJ2-3, with D unresolved. The CDR3 is made up of 14 amino acids. Trimming took 0 bases from V and 3 from J, leaving 7 bases between them. Germline loops: CDR1 LGHNA, CDR2 YSLEER. The CDR3 here is CASSQDYKTDTQYF. The CDR3 nucleotides are TGCGCCAGCAGCCAAGATTACAAGACAGATACGCAGTATTTT.

This clone was recorded only once. The chain couples TRBV28 to TRBJ2-7; possibly TRBD2 for D (6 bases). The CDR3 contains 14 residues. Per germline, CDR1 MDHEN and CDR2 SYDVKM. V shed 8 bases and J shed 5 bases, with 19 bases lying between them. The DNA for the CDR3 is TGTGCCAGCGATGGAACGGGAGTCATCCACGAGCAGTACTTC. Its protein product is CASDGTGVIHEQYF.

CDR3 amino acids: CASSVVGDTYNEQFF. The CDR3 nucleotides are TGTGCCAGCAGCGTAGTGGGGGATACCTACAATGAGCAGTTCTTC. The chain recombines TRBV9 with TRBJ2-1, with D possibly being TRBD1 or TRBD2 (5 bases each). V was pared by 0 bases and J by 2 bases, with 9 bases between. The CDR3 consists of 15 residues. CDR1 is SGDLS and CDR2 is YYNGEE in the germline V gene.

This chain uses TRBV11-2 with TRBJ1-1; TRBD1 is a possible D gene (5 bases). Trimming left V 1 base short and J 4 bases short, with 16 bases between. CDR3 length: 16 residues. Germline V gene sequence: CDR1 SGHAT, CDR2 FQNNGV. The CDR3 DNA sequence: TGTGCCAGCAGCTTAGTATACGGGGCGATAACCACTGAAGCTTTCTTT. Translated: CASSLVYGAITTEAFF.

The chain carries TRBV28 and TRBJ1-1; no firm D call. The length of the CDR3 is 13 residues. V was cut by 5 bases and J by 7 bases, with 14 bases left in between. Germline-derived CDR1 and CDR2 are MDHEN and SYDVKM. CDR3 in amino acids: CASSLPHGNEAFF. The CDR3 DNA follows: TGTGCCAGCAGTCTCCCCCACGGGAATGAAGCTTTCTTT.

This chain connects TRBV7-9 to TRBJ2-5, with 8 bases aligning to TRBD1. CDR3 length: 16 residues. Unmatched junction bases numbered 10, after V lost 4 bases and J lost 3 bases. CDR1 is SEHNR, CDR2 FQNEAQ, per germline (reference sequence). The CDR3 DNA follows: TGTGCCAGCAGCTCTGTGAGGGACAGGATTGAAGAGACCCAGTACTTC. Translating gives CASSSVRDRIEETQYF.

This chain connects TRBV2 to TRBJ2-1; 9 bases match TRBD2. V lost 7 bases, J lost 11 bases, and 6 bases stayed unmatched. This CDR3 has 12 amino acids. CDR1 is SNHLY and CDR2 is FYNNEI in the germline V gene. Written as DNA, the CDR3 is TGTGCCAGCATACAGCGGGAGGATAAGCAGTTCTTC. Its translation is CASIQREDKQFF.

The V and J genes are TRBV7-2 and TRBJ1-5; D possibly corresponds to TRBD1 (5 bases). Trimming left V 3 bases short and J 5 bases short, with 11 bases between. Per the germline V gene, CDR1 is SGHTA and CDR2 is FQGNSA. The CDR3 is made up of 14 amino acids. In nucleotides, the CDR3 is TGTGCCAGCAGCTTCGGTTGGGACTATCAGCCCCAGCATTTT. Translation gives CASSFGWDYQPQHF.

This sequence joins TRBV5-4 and TRBJ2-7; TRBD2 aligns across 14 bases. J lost 6 bases, V lost 4 bases, and 9 bases had no gene match. CDR1 is SGHNT and CDR2 is YYREEE in the germline V gene (reference sequence). The CDR3 consists of 16 residues. Written as DNA, the CDR3 is TGTGCCAGCAGCCCACTAGGGACTAGCGGGAGTGGCGAGCAGTACTTC. The encoded protein is CASSPLGTSGSGEQYF.

This sequence joins TRBV5-6 and TRBJ2-5, with 10 bases matching TRBD2. Germline CDR1 SGHDT, CDR2 YYEEEE. The J segment lost 4 bases and the V segment lost 4 bases, leaving 13 bases of the junction unmatched. There are 17 residues in the CDR3. The CDR3 reads CASSRAGVWTSGETQYF. CDR3 DNA: TGTGCCAGCAGCAGGGCAGGGGTTTGGACTAGCGGAGAGACCCAGTACTTC.